This T cell receptor beta chain comes out of a study of blood T cell repertoires in COVID-19. Study-wide background: COVID-19 samples collected from the United States, Italy and Spain covered acute and convalescent phases. In each case, the material was cDNA or gDNA derived from T cells, B-cell-depleted T cells, or PBMCs.

V lost 5 bases, J lost 1 base, and 11 bases stayed unmatched. This CDR3 has 18 residues. Germline CDR1 SGHVS, CDR2 FQNEAQ. Assay used: immunoSEQ multiplex PCR; TCRdb lists only in-frame clones, some missing. Of under 250,000 clones in the sample, roughly 90% were seen once. The TCR was taken from an older woman with acute or convalescent COVID-19. The chain couples TRBV7-8 to TRBJ2-1, with 10 positions matching TRBD2. The specimen sequenced was peripheral blood. The CDR3 DNA follows: TGTGCCAGCAGCCAGAGGGCTAGCGGGGGCCTTTCCTACAATGAGCAGTTCTTC. This codes for CASSQRASGGLSYNEQFF. Drawing the rest from reference TRBV7-8 and TRBJ2-1, the complete variable domain is GAGVSQSPRYKVAKRGQDVALRCDPISGHVSLFWYQQALGQGPEFLTYFQNEAQLDKSGLPSDRFFAERPEGSVSTLKIQRTQQEDSAVYLCASSQRASGGLSYNEQFFGPGTRLTVL.